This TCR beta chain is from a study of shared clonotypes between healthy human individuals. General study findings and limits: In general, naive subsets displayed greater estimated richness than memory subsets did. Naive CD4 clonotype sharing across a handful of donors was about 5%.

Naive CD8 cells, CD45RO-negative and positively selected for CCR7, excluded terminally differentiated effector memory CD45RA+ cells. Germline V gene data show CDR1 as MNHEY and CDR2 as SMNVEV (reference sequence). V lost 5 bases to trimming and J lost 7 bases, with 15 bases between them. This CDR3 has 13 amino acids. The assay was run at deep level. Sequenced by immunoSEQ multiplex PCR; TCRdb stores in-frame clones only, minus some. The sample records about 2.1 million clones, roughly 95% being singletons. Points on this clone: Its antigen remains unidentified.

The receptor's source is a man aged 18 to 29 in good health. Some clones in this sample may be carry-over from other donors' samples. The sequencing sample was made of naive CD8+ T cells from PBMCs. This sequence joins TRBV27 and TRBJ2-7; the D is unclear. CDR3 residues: CASSHRTLAEQYF. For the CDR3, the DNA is TGTGCCAGCAGTCACCGGACCCTGGCGGAGCAGTACTTC.